The rows below give T cell receptor beta chains drawn from one sample of a study of cytomegalovirus exposure and HLA in healthy donors. Profiled with immunoSEQ multiplex PCR; TCRdb holds only in-frame clones, not every one. This sample has roughly 150,000 clones; around 85% occur once, and the top ten carry 2% to 2.5%. The sample taken for sequencing was PBMCs. The source of these receptors is a man aged 25 to 40 in good health and CMV-seropositive. Each CDR3 is given with its conserved first and last residue. The order of the fields is J gene, clone size, D gene, V gene, CDR3 protein, CDR3 DNA. D genes are given only for firm matches. Clone size is stated in some rows and not others, as once, few, many or a class when expanded.

TRBJ2-7	many	-	TRBV5-1	CASSLYQDKQYF	TGCGCCAGCAGCTTGTATCAGGATAAGCAGTACTTC
TRBJ1-4	-	-	TRBV6-5	CASSYSGGEGEKLFF	TGTGCCAGCAGTTACTCGGGAGGGGAAGGTGAAAAACTGTTTTTT
TRBJ2-1	-	TRBD2	TRBV27	CASSFKGTSYPEQFF	TGTGCCAGCAGTTTTAAGGGGACTAGCTACCCTGAGCAGTTCTTC
TRBJ2-7	-	-	TRBV6-5	CASSYLPGSMDYEQYF	TGTGCCAGCAGTTACCTGCCAGGGTCGATGGACTACGAGCAGTACTTC
TRBJ1-2	few	-	TRBV18	CASSPRGPYGYTF	TGTGCCAGCTCACCCCGGGGTCCCTATGGCTACACCTTC
TRBJ1-2	-	TRBD1	TRBV7-2	CASSLGGTGGRVGYTF	TGTGCCAGCAGCTTAGGGGGGACAGGGGGCAGGGTGGGCTACACCTTC
TRBJ2-7	-	TRBD1	TRBV7-6	CASSRGTGGLREQYF	TGTGCCAGCAGCCGAGGGACAGGGGGCTTGAGGGAGCAGTACTTC
TRBJ1-2	-	-	TRBV30	CAWRLLDYGYTF	TGTGCCTGGAGGCTACTGGACTATGGCTACACCTTC
TRBJ1-2	-	-	TRBV5-4	CASSFQAGYTF	TGTGCCAGCAGCTTCCAGGCTGGCTACACCTTC
TRBJ2-2	-	TRBD2	TRBV7-3	CASSVSGGQGGELFF	TGTGCCAGCAGTGTTAGCGGGGGCCAAGGCGGGGAGCTGTTTTTT
TRBJ2-7	-	-	TRBV11-2	CASIQGLSYEQYF	TGTGCCAGCATCCAAGGACTCTCCTACGAGCAGTACTTC
TRBJ2-7	-	-	TRBV7-2	CASSDRDSPYEQYF	TGTGCCAGCAGCGACCGGGACTCGCCCTACGAGCAGTACTTC
TRBJ2-7	once	-	TRBV9	CASSVTTSSYEQYF	TGTGCCAGCAGCGTGACTACGAGCTCCTACGAGCAGTACTTC
TRBJ2-7	-	-	TRBV7-2	CASSLVTTALSTYEQYF	TGTGCCAGCAGCTTAGTGACGACAGCACTCTCCACCTACGAGCAGTACTTC
TRBJ2-3	-	TRBD1	TRBV5-1	CASSLGDRVRATDTQYF	TGCGCCAGCAGCTTGGGGGACAGGGTTCGGGCCACAGATACGCAGTATTTT
TRBJ2-1	-	TRBD2	TRBV2	CASSEGIGGLVHHEQFF	TGTGCCAGCAGTGAAGGTATCGGCGGACTAGTACACCATGAGCAGTTCTTC
TRBJ1-1	many	-	TRBV6-5	CASSYSNPRPNTEAFF	TGTGCCAGCAGTTACTCGAACCCCAGGCCGAACACTGAAGCTTTCTTT
TRBJ2-7	-	-	TRBV4-3	CASSFHPLRADEQYF	TGCGCCAGCAGCTTCCACCCCCTCAGGGCCGACGAGCAGTACTTC
TRBJ1-1	-	TRBD1	TRBV5-1	CASSLGTGTAEAFF	TGCGCCAGCAGCTTGGGAACCGGGACAGCTGAAGCTTTCTTT
TRBJ1-5	-	-	TRBV4-3	CASSQGREGVHQPQHF	TGCGCCAGCAGCCAAGGGCGAGAGGGAGTCCATCAGCCCCAGCATTTT
TRBJ2-3	once	TRBD1	TRBV7-9	CASSWGDRGSDTQYF	TGTGCCAGCAGCTGGGGGGACAGGGGATCAGATACGCAGTATTTT
TRBJ1-1	-	-	TRBV10-3	CAISETSPMLAFF	TGTGCCATCAGTGAGACGAGTCCGATGCTAGCTTTCTTT
TRBJ1-4	-	-	TRBV7-8	CASSRAWSTNEKLFF	TGTGCCAGCAGCCGAGCGTGGAGTACGAATGAAAAACTGTTTTTT
TRBJ2-3	-	-	TRBV2	CASRMTGSTDTQYF	TGTGCCAGCAGAATGACAGGTAGCACAGATACGCAGTATTTT
TRBJ2-3	-	-	TRBV7-2	CASSLVVGAGDTQYF	TGTGCCAGCAGCTTAGTCGTAGGGGCAGGCGATACGCAGTATTTT
TRBJ1-2	-	-	TRBV6-9	CASGGRGQGGGYTF	TGTGCCAGCGGGGGGCGGGGGCAGGGTGGGGGCTACACCTTC
TRBJ2-7	-	-	TRBV6-5	CASSYSIGRAYEQYF	TGTGCCAGCAGTTACTCGATAGGGCGGGCGTACGAGCAGTACTTC
TRBJ1-1	many	-	TRBV4-1	CASSQDLVNRREMDTEAFF	TGCGCCAGCAGCCAAGATCTGGTAAACAGGAGAGAGATGGACACTGAAGCTTTCTTT
TRBJ1-2	-	-	TRBV29-1	CSVGAFRGGGYGYTF	TGCAGCGTTGGTGCGTTCAGGGGTGGAGGCTATGGCTACACCTTC
TRBJ1-3	-	-	TRBV27	CASSPGLGGLRNTIYF	TGTGCCAGCAGTCCGGGCTTGGGGGGGCTGAGAAACACCATATATTTT
TRBJ2-5	-	-	TRBV19	CASSIVQGGEEETQYF	TGTGCCAGTAGTATAGTCCAGGGAGGTGAAGAAGAGACCCAGTACTTC
TRBJ2-7	-	-	TRBV9	CASSAAGEQYF	TGTGCCAGCAGCGCGGCAGGCGAGCAGTACTTC
TRBJ2-7	few	-	TRBV18	CASSQTESYEQYF	TGTGCCAGCTCACAAACAGAGTCCTACGAGCAGTACTTC
TRBJ2-2	-	-	TRBV18	CASSARGELFF	TGTGCCAGCTCTGCCAGGGGGGAGCTGTTTTTT
TRBJ2-2	-	TRBD1	TRBV5-6	CASSSGQGGGTGELFF	TGTGCCAGCAGCTCGGGACAGGGTGGGGGCACCGGGGAGCTGTTTTTT
TRBJ2-7	-	-	TRBV5-6	CASSLASYEQYF	TGTGCCAGCAGCTTGGCCAGCTACGAGCAGTACTTC
TRBJ2-7	-	-	TRBV7-5	CARSSPPGLAGGPPQLPYEQYF	TGTGCCAGAAGCTCGCCTCCGGGACTAGCGGGGGGTCCTCCCCAGTTACCCTACGAGCAGTACTTC
TRBJ2-3	-	TRBD2	TRBV7-8	CASSFGTSGGAASTDTQYF	TGTGCCAGCAGCTTCGGGACTAGCGGGGGGGCTGCTAGCACAGATACGCAGTATTTT
TRBJ2-2	-	TRBD1	TRBV5-3	CARSRTGKGDGELFF	TGTGCCAGAAGCCGGACAGGGAAGGGGGACGGGGAGCTGTTTTTT
TRBJ2-1	once	-	TRBV13	CASSSPAYNEQFF	TGTGCCAGCAGCTCCCCAGCGTACAATGAGCAGTTCTTC
TRBJ2-5	-	-	TRBV4-1	CASSQGAWGEETQYF	TGCGCCAGCAGCCAGGGCGCCTGGGGGGAAGAGACCCAGTACTTC
TRBJ2-3	-	-	TRBV6-4	CASSDPSQGADTQYF	TGTGCCAGCAGTGACCCCTCACAGGGAGCAGATACGCAGTATTTT